The clone carrying this T cell receptor (beta chain) was detected only once. Other DNA variants within this sample encode the same CDR3. As for time point: after dendritic cell vaccination, including at tumor progression/relapse. The CDR3 consists of 15 residues. Germline V gene lookup returns CDR1 MGHRA and CDR2 YSYEKL. V lost 6 bases to trimming and J lost 4 bases; unmatched junction nucleotides: 9. Up to roughly 2 ug genomic DNA was used for TCRB CDR3 amplification. The primer mix had 60 V beta and 13 J beta primers. Data came from immunoSEQ multiplex PCR; TCRdb stores just in-frame clones and leaves some out. This table has over 65,000 clones, 85% appearing once. The data stem from a study of glioma-infiltrating T cells after dendritic cell vaccination. Study-wide context: Dendritic cell vaccine was injected intradermally three times, biweekly.

The chain uses TRBV4-1 and TRBJ2-1, with 7 bases aligning to TRBD1. The TCR originated in a human donor with glioblastoma. Sequencing was performed on blood, taken after dendritic cell vaccination. Here the CDR3 DNA reads TGCGCCAGCAGTCCTTCCCAGGGGGTTTACAATGAGCAGTTCTTC. Its protein product is CASSPSQGVYNEQFF.